The 24 T cell receptor beta chains below come from one sample, sequenced in a study of T cell repertoires in cytomegalovirus infection. Via MiXCR, TCRdb re-called the reads, giving one row per CDR3 protein. The sample lists some 920,000 distinct CDR3 sequences; 31% were seen once. Which antigens these TCRs recognize remains unknown. The sample consisted of cultured CD8+ T cells from PBMCs, taken from culture after CMV antigen stimulation. The receptors shown here come from a human donor in good health (CMV status not recorded). Some clones in this sample may be carry-over from other donors' samples.

The CDR3 here is CASGYGENTEAFF. The DNA of the CDR3 is TGTGCCAGCGGATATGGGGAGAACACTGAAGCTTTCTTT. This chain uses TRBV27 with TRBJ1-1; D unclear. V was shortened by 8 bases and J by 1 base, with 11 bases between the two germline ends. The CDR3 is made up of 13 amino acids. The germline CDR1 and CDR2 sequences are MNHEY and SMNVEV (reference sequence).

This clonotype showed up just a few times. This chain connects TRBV5-5 to TRBJ2-1; 8 bases are a match to TRBD2. The CDR3 is 16 amino acids. Trimming at V came to 3 bases and at J to 0 bases, leaving 5 bases not matched to a gene. The V gene's germline CDR1 is SGHKS and CDR2 YYEKEE (reference sequence). In DNA, the CDR3 is TGTGCCAGCAGCTCAGCAGGGACTAGCTCCTACAATGAGCAGTTCTTC. Protein: CASSSAGTSSYNEQFF. Combining the CDR3 with reference TRBV5-5 and TRBJ2-1 gives the whole variable domain DAGVTQSPTHLIKTRGQQVTLRCSPISGHKSVSWYQQVLGQGPQFIFQYYEKEERGRGNFPDRFSARQFPNYSSELNVNALLLGDSALYLCASSSAGTSSYNEQFFGPGTRLTVL.

The rearrangement uses TRBV19 and TRBJ2-1; 9 bases fit TRBD2. The germline V gene encodes CDR1 LNHDA and CDR2 SQIVND (reference sequence). This CDR3 is built from 16 residues. The V and J ends lost 1 base and 5 bases, in that order; junction bases with no gene match: 6. CDR3 region: CASSIARGGRNNEQFF. The CDR3, as DNA: TGTGCCAGTAGTATAGCGCGGGGGGGACGAAACAATGAGCAGTTCTTC.

The genes are TRBV7-8 and TRBJ1-2; 10 bases map to TRBD1. CDR3 length: 16 residues. Trimming cost V 5 bases and J 8 bases; bases outside gene matches: 14. Germline assignment: CDR1 SGHVS and CDR2 FQNEAQ. The CDR3 DNA is TGTGCCAGCAGCATGCCGGGACAGGGGAGTAAGAGCGGCTACACCTTC. It specifies CASSMPGQGSKSGYTF.

The table lists this clonotype with many counts. The CDR3 region is CASSLRGNQETQYF. As DNA, the CDR3 is TGTGCCAGCAGTTTGAGGGGGAACCAAGAGACCCAGTACTTC. The chain joins TRBV6-1 to TRBJ2-5; TRBD1 might be the D (6 bases). Trimming took 5 bases from V and 0 from J, leaving 10 bases between them. Germline CDR1 is MNHNS and CDR2 is SASEGT. The CDR3 has 14 amino acids.

The V gene is TRBV10-3, the J gene TRBJ2-7; maybe TRBD2 (6 bases). The CDR3 is 15 amino acids. Looked up from germline, CDR1 is ENHRY and CDR2 is SYGVKD. Trimming shortened V by 0 bases and J by 0 bases, and 9 bases separated the two germline ends. The CDR3 sequence: CAISESEGSSYEQYF. CDR3 DNA: TGTGCCATCAGTGAGTCGGAGGGGAGCTCCTACGAGCAGTACTTC.

The rearrangement links TRBV27 to TRBJ1-4; 10 bases align to TRBD1. CDR1 and CDR2 (germline): MNHEY, SMNVEV (reference sequence). This CDR3 is 13 amino acids long. After removal of 7 bases from V and 6 bases from J, the junction contained 2 bases not matched to a gene. The chain's CDR3 is CASTGTGDEKLFF. The CDR3 DNA follows: TGTGCCAGCACCGGGACAGGGGATGAAAAACTGTTTTTT. The full variable domain, rest sourced from reference TRBV27 and TRBJ1-4, is EAQVTQNPRYLITVTGKKLTVTCSQNMNHEYMSWYRQDPGLGLRQIYYSMNVEVTDKGDVPEGYKVSRKEKRNFPLILESPSPNQTSLYFCASTGTGDEKLFFGSGTQLSVL.

This sequence joins TRBV29-1 and TRBJ1-2; weak D call: TRBD1 (5 bases). Germline lookup yields CDR1 SQVTM and CDR2 ANQGSEA. Trimming took off 1 base at V and 1 base at J, with 10 bases between the two ends. This CDR3 spans 14 amino acids. The CDR3 loop reads CSVEAGRVNYGYTF. Here the CDR3 DNA reads TGCAGCGTTGAAGCGGGACGGGTTAACTATGGCTACACCTTC.

This chain connects TRBV24-1 to TRBJ2-2, with 7 nucleotides matching TRBD1. This CDR3 spans 15 amino acids. V trimming: 3 bases; J trimming: 2 bases; junction bases outside the gene matches: 2. CDR1 KGHDR and CDR2 SFDVKD come from the germline V gene. DNA for the CDR3: TGTGCCACCAGTGATGGGACAGTAAACACCGGGGAGCTGTTTTTT. It codes for CATSDGTVNTGELFF.

The chain recombines TRBV27 with TRBJ1-2; D is unresolved. Per germline, CDR1 MNHEY and CDR2 SMNVEV (reference sequence). The length of the CDR3 is 15 residues. Trimming removed 3 bases from V and 2 bases from J, with 13 bases in between. CDR3 nucleotides: TGTGCCAGCAGTTTTGGAGGGAAGGAAAACTATGGCTACACCTTC. Translated, it gives CASSFGGKENYGYTF.

This clonotype has at least ten counts. V usage is TRBV12-3 or TRBV12-4 and J usage is TRBJ1-6; weak D call: TRBD1 (6 bases). This CDR3 contains 14 residues. V lost 6 bases, J lost 7 bases, and 13 bases lay in between. The CDR3 coding sequence is TGTGCCAGCAGGCCAGGGGTAAGGAATTCACCCCTCCACTTT. It is translated as CASRPGVRNSPLHF.

This clonotype was counted a few times. This chain links TRBV27 with TRBJ1-6, with D possibly being TRBD1 (5 bases). V lost 7 bases and J 9 bases, leaving 16 bases between the germline ends. The CDR3 length is 14 residues. Germline V gene lookup returns CDR1 MNHEY and CDR2 SMNVEV (reference sequence). The CDR3 nucleotides read TGTGCCAGCACCCCTCGGGACCGAGCTTCACCCCTCCACTTT. Its protein product is CASTPRDRASPLHF.

This clonotype was recorded a few times. CDR3 nucleotides: TGTGCCAGCAGCTTGGCCGGGACAGGGAGGGAGCAGTACTTC. This translates into CASSLAGTGREQYF. The V and J genes are TRBV5-6 and TRBJ2-7, with 9 positions matching TRBD1. This CDR3 is built from 14 residues. V gave up 0 bases and J gave up 7 bases; unmatched junction bases: 5. Germline-derived CDR1 and CDR2 are SGHDT and YYEEEE.

The table lists this clonotype with a count of one. The chain recombines TRBV27 with TRBJ1-6; TRBD1 matches at 7 bases. The germline V gene encodes CDR1 MNHEY and CDR2 SMNVEV (reference sequence). The CDR3 runs to 17 residues. V lost 5 bases to trimming and J lost 0 bases; unmatched junction nucleotides: 7. Here the CDR3 DNA reads TGTGCCAGCAGTCCTAGACAGGGTTCCTCCTATAATTCACCCCTCCACTTT. This gives the protein CASSPRQGSSYNSPLHF.

This clonotype was counted between two and nine times. The gene calls are TRBV19 and TRBJ2-2; the match to TRBD1 covers 9 bases. CDR3 length equals 16 residues. V gave up 6 bases and J gave up 3 bases; unmatched junction bases: 8. Germline CDR1 is LNHDA and CDR2 is SQIVND (reference sequence). The CDR3: CASRALDRGDTGELFF. The DNA of the CDR3 is TGTGCCAGTAGAGCCCTGGACAGGGGCGACACCGGGGAGCTGTTTTTT.

This clonotype was observed a few times. This chain links TRBV27 with TRBJ1-5; D is unresolved. The V and J ends lost 0 bases and 0 bases respectively, with 9 bases between them. The germline CDR1 and CDR2 sequences are MNHEY and SMNVEV (reference sequence). This CDR3 region has 16 residues. The DNA for the CDR3 is TGTGCCAGCAGTTTATCGGGATACAATAGCAATCAGCCCCAGCATTTT. This gives the protein CASSLSGYNSNQPQHF.

This clonotype was found many times. The V call is TRBV7-2, the J call TRBJ2-7, with TRBD2 identical over 14 bases. CDR3 size: 15 residues. Trimming took 5 bases from V and 6 from J; bases not matched to a gene: 6. Germline CDR1 and CDR2: SGHTA and FQGNSA. CDR3 protein: CASSTGLAGGGEQYV. CDR3 bases: TGTGCCAGCAGCACCGGACTAGCGGGGGGTGGCGAGCAGTACGTC.

V gene TRBV6-5 combines with J gene TRBJ2-7; D call uncertain. The germline V and J ends were trimmed by 6 bases and 4 bases, with 22 bases remaining between them. The germline gives CDR1 MNHEY, CDR2 SVGAGI. This CDR3 has 16 residues. The CDR3 region is CASSLTSDSFGYEQYV. Here the CDR3 DNA reads TGTGCCAGCAGCTTAACCTCCGACTCCTTTGGGTACGAGCAGTACGTC.

CDR3 loop: CASSPHFEEQFF. DNA for the CDR3: TGTGCCAGCAGCCCCCATTTTGAAGAGCAGTTCTTC. The V call is TRBV7-6, the J call TRBJ2-1; D is uncertain. Looked up from germline, CDR1 is SGHVS and CDR2 is FNYEAQ. The CDR3 is 12 amino acids. V was pared by 5 bases and J by 10 bases, with 12 bases between.

The sample holds a few counts of this clonotype. V gene TRBV20-1 combines with J gene TRBJ2-5; 12 bases line up with TRBD2. The V gene end was trimmed by 5 bases and the J gene end by 3 bases; junction bases not matched to a gene: 13. CDR1 is DFQATT and CDR2 is SNEGSKA in the germline V gene (reference sequence). This CDR3 region has 17 residues. The CDR3 DNA reads as TGCAGTGCTCCCGGAACTAGCGGGGGGAGGGGGAAAGAGACCCAGTACTTC. Its protein is CSAPGTSGGRGKETQYF.

This clonotype appeared many times. The chain recombines TRBV7-8 with TRBJ2-3; 15 bases fit TRBD2. The CDR3 runs to 16 residues. J gave up 5 bases and V 5 bases, and 5 bases lay outside the gene matches. CDR1 is SGHVS and CDR2 is FQNEAQ in the germline V gene. The CDR3 loop is CASSDGTSGGLDTQYF. The CDR3 DNA reads as TGTGCCAGCAGCGATGGGACTAGCGGGGGGTTAGATACGCAGTATTTT.

This clonotype occurred a few times. This chain joins TRBV3-1 and TRBJ1-1; unclear D gene. The CDR3 has 16 residues. The germline V gene encodes CDR1 LGHDT and CDR2 YNNKEL (reference sequence). Trimming stripped 1 base from V and 3 bases from J, with 15 bases between. The CDR3 loop is CASSQGSGLYYTEAFF. In DNA, the CDR3 is TGTGCCAGCAGCCAAGGAAGCGGGCTTTATTACACTGAAGCTTTCTTT.

The chain is built from TRBV9 and TRBJ2-1; TRBD2 might be the D (6 bases). V dropped 6 bases and J dropped 4 bases, with 14 bases sitting between them. The CDR3 consists of 14 residues. The V gene's germline CDR1 is SGDLS and CDR2 YYNGEE. CDR3 bases: TGTGCCAGCACCCCTAGCGACCCATACAATGAGCAGTTCTTC. Protein product: CASTPSDPYNEQFF. The variable domain in full, with the rest retrieved from reference TRBV9 and TRBJ2-1, is DSGVTQTPKHLITATGQRVTLRCSPRSGDLSVYWYQQSLDQGLQFLIQYYNGEERAKGNILERFSAQQFPDLHSELNLSSLELGDSALYFCASTPSDPYNEQFFGPGTRLTVL.

This clonotype was recorded a few times. The chain couples TRBV2 to TRBJ2-2; D call uncertain. Trimming stripped 10 bases from V and 1 base from J, with 10 bases between. The germline V gene has CDR1 SNHLY and CDR2 FYNNEI. CDR3 size: 13 residues. The CDR3 nucleotides read TGTGCCACCCTTGTGCAGAACACCGGGGAGCTGTTTTTT. Translating it yields CATLVQNTGELFF.